This TCR beta chain was captured by sequencing in a study of PD-1 blockade in classical Hodgkin lymphoma. Time point meaning: cycle 4 day 1 (C4D1), after six to seven weeks of nivolumab. Autologous stem cell transplantation was followed by relapse in every patient, and brentuximab vedotin exposure varied. Investigators isolated CD4+ T cells from thawed PBMCs through magnetic negative selection. This CDR3 comprises 15 residues. V lost 4 bases, J lost 3 bases, and 7 bases stayed unmatched. Germline lookup yields CDR1 SGHTA and CDR2 FQGTGA. This table comes from immunoSEQ multiplex PCR, and its TCRdb copy is limited to in-frame clones, with some not included. The sample contains a few thousand clones, roughly three quarters of which appear only once.

The sample consisted of CD4+ T cells from blood, taken before the fourth cycle of nivolumab. The gene calls are TRBV7-3 and TRBJ2-3; the match to TRBD2 covers 7 bases. The TCR sequence derives from a human donor with classical Hodgkin lymphoma. The DNA for the CDR3 is TGTGCCAGCAGCTCCGGGGGGTTCGAAACAGATACGCAGTATTTT. This gives the protein CASSSGGFETDTQYF.